This TCR beta chain was sequenced during a study of human T cells and chemical hapten exposure. Study-wide points: PT1 expanded TCR numbers tracked positively with patch test score.

As concerns this clonotype: Its antigen remains unidentified.

TCRdb re-called the RACE reads with MiXCR, one entry per CDR3 protein. The profile shows about 120,000 distinct CDR3 sequences, 12% of them singletons. The time point denotes: patch test 1, 2 weeks after DPC sensitization. Sample treatment: therapeutic diphenylcyclopropenone sensitization with weekly scalp DPC. Unfractionated whole blood was the source of the extracted total RNA. Germline lookup yields CDR1 LGHNA and CDR2 YSLEER. V lost 0 bases to trimming and J lost 2 bases; unmatched junction nucleotides: 6. This CDR3 contains 16 residues. The sequence was obtained from a woman aged 50 to 65 with alopecia areata. Some clones in this sample may be carry-over from other donors' samples. The sample here was whole blood, taken in connection with sensitization to the hapten diphenylcyclopropenone (DPC). V usage is TRBV4-3 and J usage is TRBJ1-1, with 7 positions matching TRBD1. The CDR3 bases are TGCGCCAGCAGCCAAGATTCGAGGGGGCTAAACACTGAAGCTTTCTTT. It yields the protein CASSQDSRGLNTEAFF.